This T cell receptor (beta chain) stems from a study of STAT5B mutations in CD4+ large granular lymphocyte leukemia (dated 2022 in TCRdb). Notes on the research overall: Among the healthy controls, the CDR3 'QG' motif was associated with a particular HLA allele. The study compared the TCRbeta repertoires of patients with CD4+ T-cell large granular lymphocyte leukemia against those of healthy blood donors. Flow cytometry on FACSCanto II or FACSVerse confirmed that purified fractions exceeded 95% purity among lymphocytes. Points the paper makes about the study in general: The main leukemic clonotypes were found to be private to each patient, although about a quarter of the main leukemic clonotypes were detected at low frequency in the non-leukemic repertoires of other patients. Greater clonality appeared to be present in CD4-sorted patient repertoires than in healthy CD4+ repertoires, and the difference was retained after the putative leukemic clones were removed. Data were not HLA-matched; higher clonality in CD4+ versus CD8+ T-LGLL could reflect the relatively small sample size.

For this clone: There is no known antigen for this receptor. Base qualities are missing; no much larger clone stands one base away.

The immunoSEQ assay at survey resolution was used to sequence TCRbeta rearrangements from genomic DNA. From the authors' description of their analysis: A lowest detectable productive clonotype frequency of 2.59 x 10-5 was observed in the TCR sequencing data. Only productive TCRbeta rearrangements, meaning sequences that were complete and in-frame, were kept for the analyses. Sample clonality was computed as Simpson clonality in the immunoSEQ Analyzer version 3.0. Clones were categorized by frequency as very rare, small, medium, large (1-20%) or hyperexpanded (>20%). OLGA 1.2.3 estimated generation probabilities, VDJtools produced V-gene circos plots, VDJdb was queried for specificities, and GLIPH identified CDR3 motifs. TCRdb retrieved this table from immuneACCESS and kept in-frame rearrangements only. Not all clones are present; in checked studies, unresolved V genes account for under half, and no reason is known for the remainder. Clone size and the V and J calls come from that table; the DNA yielded D and trimming. The sample data list around 29,000 clones, and roughly three quarters of these were observed just once. The ten largest clones represent around 0.98% of the sample.

Healthy controls were approximately 40 blood donors whose buffy coats came from the Finnish Red Cross blood service. All TCR-sequenced material derived from peripheral blood: patient blood samples and healthy donor buffy coats. Peripheral blood mononuclear cells were isolated by Ficoll-Hypaque gradient centrifugation. Magnetic purification was used to isolate CD4+ cells from the buffy coats of the healthy controls. The Gentra Puregene Cell and Tissue kit was used for genomic DNA extraction, and quantification was performed on a Qubit 2.0 fluorometer. The sequence was obtained from a human donor in good health. The sequenced sample was CD4+ T cells from blood buffy coats.

The nucleotide sequence is TGCGCCAGCAGCTCTGACGGGAACTATGGCTACACCTTC. This translates into CASSSDGNYGYTF. The chain is assembled from TRBV5-1 and TRBJ1-2, with no confidently assigned D gene. The germline V gene gives CDR1 as SGHRS and CDR2 as YFSETQ. V is pared back by 3 bases and J by 2 bases, with 8 bases lying between the germline termini. Spanning cysteine to phenylalanine, the CDR3 consists of 13 amino acids. Only the CDR3 DNA is retained, 39 bases long and in frame from the first base. Supplemented by the reference TRBV5-1 and TRBJ1-2 proteins around the CDR3, the complete variable domain is KAGVTQTPRYLIKTRGQQVTLSCSPISGHRSVSWYQQTPGQGLQFLFEYFSETQRNKGNFPGRFSGRQFSNSRSEMNVSTLELGDSALYLCASSSDGNYGYTFGSGTRLTVV.